Listed here are 30 T cell receptor beta chains from one sample, sequenced in a study of healthy donors' naive CD4 and CD8 T cells. A linear amplification protocol produced the TCR libraries from 500 ng of total RNA. TCRdb re-analysed the reads in MiXCR, keeping a single row per CDR3 protein. The sample has roughly 200,000 distinct CDR3 sequences; 65% to 80% are singletons. The material sequenced was naive CD4+ and CD8+ T cells sorted from blood, pooled from several donors. The source is a pool of human donors in good health; the sample pools cells from several healthy donors.

V and J are TRBV29-1 and TRBJ2-1; a weak D match, TRBD1 (7 bases). CDR3 length: 15 residues. The ends were cut back, 0 bases at V and 7 bases at J, with 16 bases in the middle. Germline lookup yields CDR1 SQVTM and CDR2 ANQGSEA. CDR3 coding DNA: TGCAGCGTTGAAGATCATAAGGGGGCGGGAAATGAGCAGTTCTTC. This gives the protein CSVEDHKGAGNEQFF.

This chain uses TRBV29-1 with TRBJ1-2; D possibly corresponds to TRBD1 (5 bases). Trimming pared 3 bases from V and 6 bases from J, leaving 14 bases between. The germline CDR1 and CDR2 sequences are SQVTM and ANQGSEA. This CDR3 has 13 residues. CDR3 in amino acids: CSVEKGSADGYTF. Written as DNA, the CDR3 is TGCAGCGTTGAGAAGGGGTCAGCTGATGGCTACACCTTC.

This sequence joins TRBV27 and TRBJ2-7; 8 bases are shared with TRBD2. The CDR3 consists of 15 residues. The J segment lost 5 bases and the V segment lost 2 bases, leaving 8 bases of the junction unmatched. From germline, CDR1 is MNHEY and CDR2 SMNVEV (reference sequence). The CDR3 loop reads CASSLDVAGRDEQYF. The CDR3 region has the DNA TGTGCCAGCAGTTTAGACGTAGCGGGAAGGGACGAGCAGTACTTC.

The chain is built from TRBV6-5 and TRBJ2-1; 8 positions match TRBD2. The ends lost 7 bases at V and 2 bases at J; junction bases unmatched: 10. CDR3 size: 16 residues. CDR1 is MNHEY and CDR2 is SVGAGI in the germline V gene. In DNA form, the CDR3 reads TGTGCCAGCACACCTCTAGGGACTAGAACCTACAATGAGCAGTTCTTC. Protein: CASTPLGTRTYNEQFF.

J is TRBJ2-1 and V is TRBV10-2; D is uncertain. The CDR3 runs to 15 residues. The V end lost 4 bases, the J end lost 0 bases, and 10 bases lay between the germline ends. Germline lookup yields CDR1 WSHSY and CDR2 SAAADI. Written as DNA, the CDR3 is TGCGCCAGCAGTGCCCATCAGAGCTCCTACAATGAGCAGTTCTTC. Translation: CASSAHQSSYNEQFF.

This clonotype was seen more than once but under ten times. V gene TRBV29-1 combines with J gene TRBJ2-5; 7 bases are shared with TRBD1. V shed 4 bases and J 2 bases; nucleotides not matched to a gene: 1. This CDR3 contains 12 residues. Germline CDR1 SQVTM, CDR2 ANQGSEA. The CDR3 DNA follows: TGCAGCGTTGGCAGGGGGCAAGAGACCCAGTACTTC. As protein: CSVGRGQETQYF.

The chain couples TRBV5-5 to TRBJ2-5, with D unresolved. This CDR3 is built from 13 residues. V was cut by 4 bases and J by 5 bases, with 12 bases left in between. Germline V gene sequence: CDR1 SGHKS, CDR2 YYEKEE (reference sequence). This chain's CDR3 is CASSHRTTETQYF. CDR3 DNA: TGTGCCAGCAGCCATCGGACCACTGAGACCCAGTACTTC.

This clonotype has just a few counts. The rearrangement uses TRBV27 and TRBJ2-1; 11 nucleotides align to TRBD2. This CDR3 has 17 residues. Germline assignment: CDR1 MNHEY and CDR2 SMNVEV (reference sequence). After removal of 2 bases from V and 1 base from J, the junction contained 4 bases not matched to a gene. The CDR3 DNA reads TGTGCCAGCAGTTTAGGGCTAGCGGGAGGTTCCTACAATGAGCAGTTCTTC. This codes for CASSLGLAGGSYNEQFF.

The chain is built from TRBV29-1 and TRBJ2-7; no definite D call. CDR1 is SQVTM and CDR2 is ANQGSEA in the germline V gene. This CDR3 is built from 12 residues. Trimming pared 4 bases from V and 3 bases from J, leaving 10 bases between. The CDR3 reads CSVGDDHYEQYF. CDR3 nucleotides: TGCAGCGTTGGTGACGACCACTACGAGCAGTACTTC.

The rearrangement uses TRBV27 and TRBJ1-2; D remains ambiguous. Germline V gene sequence: CDR1 MNHEY, CDR2 SMNVEV (reference sequence). This CDR3 spans 14 amino acids. V was cut by 5 bases and J by 4 bases, with 14 bases left in between. CDR3 protein: CASSPSGFLYGYTF. Written as DNA, the CDR3 is TGTGCCAGCAGTCCTTCAGGATTTCTCTATGGCTACACCTTC.

This clonotype was counted a few times. The chain is built from TRBV6-5 and TRBJ2-1; maybe TRBD1 (6 bases). The germline gives CDR1 MNHEY, CDR2 SVGAGI. This CDR3 has 16 amino acids. V shed 2 bases and J shed 2 bases, with 13 bases lying between them. The CDR3 bases are TGTGCCAGCAGTTACATGGTGGGGGCCACCTACAATGAGCAGTTCTTC. It is translated as CASSYMVGATYNEQFF.

The rearrangement links TRBV27 to TRBJ2-5; D is unclear. This CDR3 region has 14 residues. Between the trimmed V and J ends, which lost 5 bases and 6 bases, there was a span of 16 bases. Germline CDR1 reads MNHEY; CDR2 reads SMNVEV (reference sequence). In DNA, the CDR3 is TGTGCCAGCAGTGCCCGGATAGTGAGCAAGACCCAGTACTTC. It codes for CASSARIVSKTQYF.

The J gene is TRBJ2-3, the V gene TRBV6-5, with D possibly being TRBD1 (5 bases). The CDR3 loop spans 15 amino acids. V was pared by 0 bases and J by 6 bases, with 13 bases between. Germline CDR1 is MNHEY and CDR2 is SVGAGI. The CDR3, as DNA: TGTGCCAGCAGTTACTCGTGGACAACGCCTGATACGCAGTATTTT. Translating it yields CASSYSWTTPDTQYF.

The chain has TRBV5-1 and TRBJ1-1; 7 bases fit TRBD1. Germline CDR1 is SGHRS and CDR2 is YFSETQ. The CDR3 has 15 residues. With V trimmed by 4 bases and J by 0 bases, 6 bases remained unmatched. The DNA for the CDR3 is TGCGCCAGCAGCGATGCCGGGACAGTGAACACTGAAGCTTTCTTT. Residues: CASSDAGTVNTEAFF.

The rearrangement joins TRBV6-5 to TRBJ2-7; tentative D call: TRBD1 (5 bases). The V end was cut by 0 bases, the J end by 7 bases, with 13 bases between. Germline lookup yields CDR1 MNHEY and CDR2 SVGAGI. The CDR3 has 14 amino acids. CDR3: CASSYSSAGLEQYF. In DNA form, the CDR3 reads TGTGCCAGCAGTTACTCGAGTGCAGGGCTAGAGCAGTACTTC.

J is TRBJ2-1 and V is TRBV6-6; D is unresolved. This CDR3 is 12 amino acids long. The V end lost 5 bases, the J end lost 7 bases, and 9 bases lay between the germline ends. Germline V gives CDR1 MNHNY, CDR2 SVGAGI (reference sequence). For the CDR3, the DNA is TGTGCCAGCAGTAGACTTGGAAATGAGCAGTTCTTC. Protein product: CASSRLGNEQFF.

The chain recombines TRBV15 with TRBJ2-5; D is unresolved. Germline V lookup: CDR1 LNHNV, CDR2 YYDKDF (reference sequence). CDR3 length: 17 amino acids. V was shortened by 1 base and J by 5 bases, with 20 bases between the two germline ends. Written as DNA, the CDR3 is TGTGCCACCAGCAGAGGGTTACCCGGATCCTCGGAGGAGACCCAGTACTTC. Translating it yields CATSRGLPGSSEETQYF.

The chain carries TRBV27 and TRBJ2-3; D gene uncertain. CDR3 length: 13 amino acids. CDR1 and CDR2 (germline): MNHEY, SMNVEV (reference sequence). V shed 5 bases and J shed 1 base, with 7 bases lying between them. The CDR3 DNA reads as TGTGCCAGCAGTCCCCGACGCACAGATACGCAGTATTTT. This codes for CASSPRRTDTQYF.

The V gene is TRBV4-3, the J gene TRBJ1-1; D is uncertain. CDR1 is LGHNA and CDR2 is YSLEER in the germline V gene. The CDR3 loop spans 14 amino acids. Trimming removed 0 bases from V and 10 bases from J, with 15 bases in between. The CDR3 region has the DNA TGCGCCAGCAGCCAAGATCTGGAGGGCGATGGAGCTTTCTTT. It yields the protein CASSQDLEGDGAFF.

The CDR3 DNA sequence: TGTGCCAGTGTGGGCACAGCGACCAATCAGCCCCAGCATTTT. Its translation: CASVGTATNQPQHF. The chain combines TRBV19 with TRBJ1-5; no definite D call. Trimming shortened V by 8 bases and J by 3 bases, and 14 bases separated the two germline ends. This CDR3 is built from 14 residues. Germline V CDR1 and CDR2: LNHDA, SQIVND (reference sequence).

The J gene is TRBJ1-4, the V gene TRBV19, with D possibly being TRBD1 (5 bases). Germline V gene sequence: CDR1 LNHDA, CDR2 SQIVND (reference sequence). The ends were cut back, 6 bases at V and 7 bases at J, with 12 bases in the middle. The CDR3 covers 13 residues. In DNA form, the CDR3 reads TGTGCCAGTAGCCGAACGGGGCGTGAAAAACTGTTTTTT. This encodes CASSRTGREKLFF.

The rearrangement links TRBV20-1 to TRBJ2-3; TRBD2 agrees at 7 bases. Germline CDR1 DFQATT, CDR2 SNEGSKA (reference sequence). With V trimmed by 3 bases and J by 6 bases, 15 bases remained unmatched. The CDR3 is made up of 16 amino acids. The CDR3 DNA reads TGCAGTGCTAGTGACCCGGGGGGTCCCACATCTGATACGCAGTATTTT. This encodes CSASDPGGPTSDTQYF.

Worth noting for this clonotype: A junction boundary mismatches the germline segment, possibly from a read error. The chain links TRBV7-2 to TRBJ2-3; TRBD1 matches at 10 bases. The CDR3 totals 15 residues. The germline CDR1 and CDR2 sequences are SGHTA and FQGNSA. CDR3 sequence reads: CASSQGQGNTDTQYF. The CDR3 bases are TGCGCCAGCAGCCAGGGACAGGGGAACACAGATACGCAGTATTTT. The full variable domain, completed using reference TRBV7-2 and TRBJ2-3, is GAGVSQSPSNKVTEKGKDVELRCDPISGHTALYWYRQSLGQGLEFLIYFQGNSAPDKSGLPSDRFSAERTGGSVSTLTIQRTQQEDSAVYLCASSQGQGNTDTQYFGPGTRLTVL.

Here the CDR3 reads CASGREGQLEDQPQHF. The CDR3 DNA reads TGTGCCAGCGGGCGGGAAGGACAGCTCGAAGATCAGCCCCAGCATTTT. V usage is TRBV6-1 and J usage is TRBJ1-5; a weak D match, TRBD1 (6 bases). V gave up 8 bases and J gave up 5 bases, with 22 bases separating them. The CDR3 is 16 amino acids. In germline, CDR1 is MNHNS, CDR2 SASEGT.

V is TRBV6-5 and J is TRBJ1-2; D might be TRBD1 (5 bases). The germline V gene encodes CDR1 MNHEY and CDR2 SVGAGI. V lost 2 bases to trimming and J lost 4 bases, with 11 bases between them. This CDR3 comprises 14 residues. The CDR3 region is CASSYGGGGYGYTF. The DNA for the CDR3 is TGTGCCAGCAGTTACGGGGGTGGTGGCTATGGCTACACCTTC.

The chain links TRBV4-2 to TRBJ2-7, with TRBD2 as a possible D gene (6 bases). The CDR3 has 13 amino acids. The ends were cut back, 0 bases at V and 4 bases at J, with 7 bases in the middle. Germline V lookup: CDR1 LGHNA, CDR2 YNFKEQ. This chain's CDR3 is CASSQEEGYEQYF. The DNA for the CDR3 is TGTGCCAGCAGCCAAGAGGAGGGGTACGAGCAGTACTTC.

J is TRBJ2-2 and V is TRBV19; 13 positions match TRBD2. V dropped 8 bases and J dropped 4; count of bases not matched to a gene: 4. The germline V gene encodes CDR1 LNHDA and CDR2 SQIVND (reference sequence). CDR3 length: 15 residues. The CDR3 loop is CASGRLAGGTGELFF. Written as DNA, the CDR3 is TGTGCCAGTGGAAGACTAGCGGGAGGCACCGGGGAGCTGTTTTTT.

The chain combines TRBV29-1 with TRBJ1-5, with 11 bases aligning to TRBD1. The CDR3 has 14 amino acids. The V gene's germline CDR1 is SQVTM and CDR2 ANQGSEA. The V and J ends lost 6 bases and 3 bases, in that order; junction bases with no gene match: 4. The CDR3 sequence is CSVGTGGNNQPQHF. As DNA, the CDR3 is TGCAGCGTGGGGACAGGGGGTAACAATCAGCCCCAGCATTTT.

This sequence joins TRBV6-5 and TRBJ2-5; D is perhaps TRBD2 (5 bases). The CDR3 is 16 amino acids. The germline V and J ends were trimmed by 2 bases and 5 bases, with 18 bases remaining between them. The germline V gene has CDR1 MNHEY and CDR2 SVGAGI. The CDR3 here is CASSYVAPNSGETQYF. CDR3 bases: TGTGCCAGCAGTTACGTAGCGCCTAACTCTGGGGAGACCCAGTACTTC.

The rearrangement links TRBV7-9 to TRBJ2-5; D remains ambiguous. The CDR3 spans 15 residues. CDR1 and CDR2 (germline): SEHNR, FQNEAQ (reference sequence). The V end was cut by 5 bases, the J end by 5 bases, with 18 bases between. CDR3 amino acids: CASSPTLRVEETQYF. In nucleotides, the CDR3 is TGTGCCAGCAGCCCTACACTTAGGGTGGAGGAGACCCAGTACTTC.